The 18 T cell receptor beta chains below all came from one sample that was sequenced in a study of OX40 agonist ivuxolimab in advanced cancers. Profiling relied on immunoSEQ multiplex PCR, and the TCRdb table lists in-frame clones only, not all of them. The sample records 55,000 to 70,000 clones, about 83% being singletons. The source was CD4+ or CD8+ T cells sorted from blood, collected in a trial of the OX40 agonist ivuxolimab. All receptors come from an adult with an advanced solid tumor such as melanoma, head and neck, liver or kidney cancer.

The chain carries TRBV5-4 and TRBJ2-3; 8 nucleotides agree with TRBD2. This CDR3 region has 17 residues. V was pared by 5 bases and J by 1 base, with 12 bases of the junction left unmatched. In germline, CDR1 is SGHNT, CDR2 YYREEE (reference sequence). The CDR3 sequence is CASRGGERGYRTDTQYF. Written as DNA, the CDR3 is TGTGCCAGCAGGGGGGGCGAGCGGGGGTACCGCACAGATACGCAGTATTTT. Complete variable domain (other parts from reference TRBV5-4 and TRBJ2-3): ETGVTQSPTHLIKTRGQQVTLRCSSQSGHNTVSWYQQALGQGPQFIFQYYREEENGRGNFPPRFSGLQFPNYSSELNVNALELDDSALYLCASRGGERGYRTDTQYFGPGTRLTVL.

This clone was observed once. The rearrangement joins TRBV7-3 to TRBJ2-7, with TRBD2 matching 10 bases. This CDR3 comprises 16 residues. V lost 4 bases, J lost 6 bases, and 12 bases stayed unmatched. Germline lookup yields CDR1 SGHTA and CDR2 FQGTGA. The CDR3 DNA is TGTGCCAGCAGCTACTTAGCGGGGGGTCAATTGGGCGAGCAGTACTTC. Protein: CASSYLAGGQLGEQYF.

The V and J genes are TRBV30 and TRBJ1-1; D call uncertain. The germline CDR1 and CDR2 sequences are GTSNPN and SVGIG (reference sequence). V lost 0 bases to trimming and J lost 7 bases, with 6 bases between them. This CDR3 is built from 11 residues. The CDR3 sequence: CAWSVLGEAFF. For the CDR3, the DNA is TGTGCCTGGAGTGTACTGGGTGAAGCTTTCTTT.

CDR3 in amino acids: CASSENRGRAFF. The CDR3 coding sequence is TGTGCCAGCAGTGAAAACAGGGGACGAGCTTTCTTT. The chain combines TRBV6-1 with TRBJ1-1; TRBD1 matches 7 bases. Unmatched junction bases numbered 4, after V lost 2 bases and J lost 10 bases. The CDR3 consists of 12 residues. The germline gives CDR1 MNHNS, CDR2 SASEGT.

CDR3 sequence (DNA): TGTGCCAGCAGGATCGGTAGCGGGAGTAGAACAGATACGCAGTATTTT. Amino acid sequence: CASRIGSGSRTDTQYF. V is TRBV5-4 and J is TRBJ2-3; 9 bases are a match to TRBD2. The CDR3 covers 16 residues. The germline gives CDR1 SGHNT, CDR2 YYREEE (reference sequence). V shed 5 bases, J shed 3 bases, and the junction held 10 bases outside the gene matches. The full variable domain, in which reference TRBV5-4 and TRBJ2-3 provide the parts outside the CDR3, is ETGVTQSPTHLIKTRGQQVTLRCSSQSGHNTVSWYQQALGQGPQFIFQYYREEENGRGNFPPRFSGLQFPNYSSELNVNALELDDSALYLCASRIGSGSRTDTQYFGPGTRLTVL.

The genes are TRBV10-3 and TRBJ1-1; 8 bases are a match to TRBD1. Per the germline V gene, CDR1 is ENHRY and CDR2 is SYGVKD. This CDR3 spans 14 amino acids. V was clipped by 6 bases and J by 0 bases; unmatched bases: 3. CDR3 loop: CAISADRVNTEAFF. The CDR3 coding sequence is TGTGCCATCAGCGCGGACAGGGTGAACACTGAAGCTTTCTTT.

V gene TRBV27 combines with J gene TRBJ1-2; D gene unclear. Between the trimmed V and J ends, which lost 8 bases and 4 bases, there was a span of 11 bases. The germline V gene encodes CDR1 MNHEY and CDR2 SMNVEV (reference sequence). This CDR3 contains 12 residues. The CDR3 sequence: CASFTTTYGYTF. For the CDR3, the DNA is TGTGCCAGCTTCACGACCACCTATGGCTACACCTTC.

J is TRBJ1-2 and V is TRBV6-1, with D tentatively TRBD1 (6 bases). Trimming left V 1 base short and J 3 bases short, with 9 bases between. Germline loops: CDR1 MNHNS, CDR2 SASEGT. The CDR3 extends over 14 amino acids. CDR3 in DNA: TGTGCCAGCAGTGAAGAGGGGACACACTATGGCTACACCTTC. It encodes CASSEEGTHYGYTF.

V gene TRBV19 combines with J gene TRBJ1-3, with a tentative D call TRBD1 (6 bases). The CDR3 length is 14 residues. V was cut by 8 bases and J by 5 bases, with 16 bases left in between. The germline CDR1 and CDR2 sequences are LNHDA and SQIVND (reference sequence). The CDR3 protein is CASGGRDNRNTIYF. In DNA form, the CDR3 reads TGTGCCAGTGGGGGTCGGGACAACCGAAACACCATATATTTT. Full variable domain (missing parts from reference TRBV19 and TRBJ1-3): DGGITQSPKYLFRKEGQNVTLSCEQNLNHDAMYWYRQDPGQGLRLIYYSQIVNDFQKGDIAEGYSVSREKKESFPLTVTSAQKNPTAFYLCASGGRDNRNTIYFGEGSWLTVV.

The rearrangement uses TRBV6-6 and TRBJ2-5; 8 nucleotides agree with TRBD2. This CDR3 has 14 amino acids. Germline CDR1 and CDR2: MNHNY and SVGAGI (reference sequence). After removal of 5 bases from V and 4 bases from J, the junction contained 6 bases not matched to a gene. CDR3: CASSTGGPLETQYF. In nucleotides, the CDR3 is TGTGCCAGCAGTACGGGAGGGCCCCTAGAGACCCAGTACTTC.

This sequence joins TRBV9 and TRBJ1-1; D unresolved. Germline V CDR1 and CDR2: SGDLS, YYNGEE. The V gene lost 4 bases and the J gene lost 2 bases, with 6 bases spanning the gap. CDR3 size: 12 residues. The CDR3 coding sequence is TGTGCCAGCAGCACGACTAACACTGAAGCTTTCTTT. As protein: CASSTTNTEAFF.

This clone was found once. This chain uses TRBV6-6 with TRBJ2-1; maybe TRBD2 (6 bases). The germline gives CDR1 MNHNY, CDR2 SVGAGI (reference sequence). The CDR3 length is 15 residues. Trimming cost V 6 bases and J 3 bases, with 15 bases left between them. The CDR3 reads CASSPSGANYNEQFF. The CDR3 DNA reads TGTGCCAGCAGCCCATCGGGAGCGAACTACAATGAGCAGTTCTTC.

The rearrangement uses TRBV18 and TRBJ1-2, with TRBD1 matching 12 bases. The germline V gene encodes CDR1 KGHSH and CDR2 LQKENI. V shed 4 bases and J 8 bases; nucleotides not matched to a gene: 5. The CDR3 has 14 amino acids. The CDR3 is CASSLGTGGEGYTF. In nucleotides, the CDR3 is TGTGCCAGCTCACTCGGGACAGGGGGCGAAGGCTACACCTTC.

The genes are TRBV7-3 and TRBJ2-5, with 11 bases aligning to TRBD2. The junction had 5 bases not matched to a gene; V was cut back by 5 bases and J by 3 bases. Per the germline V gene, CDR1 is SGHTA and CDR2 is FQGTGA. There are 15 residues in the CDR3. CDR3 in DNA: TGTGCCAGCAGCCCCTTGGGACTAGCGGAAGAGACCCAGTACTTC. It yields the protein CASSPLGLAEETQYF.

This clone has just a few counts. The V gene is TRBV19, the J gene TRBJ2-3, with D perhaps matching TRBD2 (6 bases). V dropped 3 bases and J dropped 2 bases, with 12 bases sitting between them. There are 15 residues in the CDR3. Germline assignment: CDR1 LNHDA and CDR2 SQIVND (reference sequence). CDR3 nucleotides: TGTGCCAGTAGTATGGGGGGAAGAAACACAGATACGCAGTATTTT. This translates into CASSMGGRNTDTQYF.

CDR3 sequence reads: CASSLYGGTQYF. Here the CDR3 DNA reads TGTGCCAGCAGCTTATACGGGGGCACGCAGTATTTT. The chain is built from TRBV7-2 and TRBJ2-3, with D perhaps TRBD1 or TRBD2 (6 bases each). Germline V CDR1 and CDR2: SGHTA, FQGNSA. V lost 2 bases and J lost 9, with 9 bases in between. This CDR3 is built from 12 residues. The entire variable domain, with the rest obtained from reference TRBV7-2 and TRBJ2-3, is as follows: GAGVSQSPSNKVTEKGKDVELRCDPISGHTALYWYRQSLGQGLEFLIYFQGNSAPDKSGLPSDRFSAERTGGSVSTLTIQRTQQEDSAVYLCASSLYGGTQYFGPGTRLTVL.

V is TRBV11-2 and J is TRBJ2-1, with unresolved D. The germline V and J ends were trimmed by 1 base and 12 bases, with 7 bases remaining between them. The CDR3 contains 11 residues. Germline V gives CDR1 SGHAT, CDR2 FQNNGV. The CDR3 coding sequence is TGTGCCAGCAGCTTAGGTAGAATGCAGTTCTTC. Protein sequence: CASSLGRMQFF.

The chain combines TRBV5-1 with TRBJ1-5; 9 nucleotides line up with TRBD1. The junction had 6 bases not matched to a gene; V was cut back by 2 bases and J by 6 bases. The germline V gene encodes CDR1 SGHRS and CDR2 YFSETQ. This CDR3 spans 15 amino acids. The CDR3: CASSFTGGSGQPQHF. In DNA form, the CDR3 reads TGCGCCAGCAGCTTTACAGGGGGCTCAGGTCAGCCCCAGCATTTT.